These 30 T cell receptor beta chains originate from one sample sequenced in a study of T-cell reconstitution after alpha-beta-depleted transplantation in children. Unique molecular identifiers were incorporated when the TCRbeta library was constructed. TCRdb ran MiXCR on the PCR reads and lists one entry per CDR3 protein. The sample has approximately 220,000 distinct CDR3 sequences, about 15% seen once. The sequencing used PBMCs, mostly from graft donor cells, collected 360 days after TCRalphabeta/CD19-depleted stem cell transplant. The receptors were gathered from a male patient aged 2 to 10 who had a stem cell transplant for acute lymphoblastic leukemia, so the T cells may come from the graft donor.

The rearrangement uses TRBV28 and TRBJ1-2; no clear D. The CDR3 extends over 13 amino acids. Germline V gene sequence: CDR1 MDHEN, CDR2 SYDVKM. V gave up 6 bases and J gave up 3 bases, with 11 bases separating them. The CDR3 region has the DNA TGTGCCAGCAGCCTCGGCGTGTACTATGGCTACACCTTC. It translates to CASSLGVYYGYTF.

In its sample, this clonotype was seen a few times. The CDR3 reads CASSTGFLSYIVNNEQFF. The DNA of the CDR3 is TGTGCCAGCAGTACGGGGTTCCTGTCCTACATCGTAAACAATGAGCAGTTCTTC. V and J are TRBV6-2 or TRBV6-3 and TRBJ2-1; possible D gene TRBD2, 5 bases. Germline CDR1 and CDR2: MNHEY and SVGEGT. Between the trimmed V and J ends, which lost 5 bases and 5 bases, there was a span of 25 bases. This CDR3 region has 18 residues.

The chain recombines TRBV27 with TRBJ2-1; 9 nucleotides match TRBD2. Germline V gives CDR1 MNHEY, CDR2 SMNVEV (reference sequence). The CDR3 spans 15 residues. V was pared by 3 bases and J by 2 bases, with 2 bases of the junction left unmatched. The CDR3 DNA follows: TGTGCCAGCAGTTTCGCGGGGGGGGCCTACAATGAGCAGTTCTTC. Protein product: CASSFAGGAYNEQFF.

This chain joins TRBV15 and TRBJ1-1; tentative D call: TRBD1 (6 bases). V dropped 5 bases and J dropped 8 bases, with 15 bases sitting between them. CDR3 length equals 13 residues. CDR1 is LNHNV, CDR2 YYDKDF, per germline (reference sequence). For the CDR3, the DNA is TGTGCCACCAGCGCGGACAGATCATTCGAAGCTTTCTTT. Protein product: CATSADRSFEAFF.

A few counts support this clonotype. This chain connects TRBV10-3 to TRBJ2-6, with D possibly TRBD2 on 5 matching bases. Germline V gene sequence: CDR1 ENHRY, CDR2 SYGVKD. The germline V and J ends were trimmed by 3 bases and 2 bases, with 8 bases remaining between them. CDR3 length: 15 amino acids. In nucleotides, the CDR3 is TGTGCCATCAGTGAAACGGGGACTGGGGCCAACGTCCTGACTTTC. This translates into CAISETGTGANVLTF.

This clonotype occurred many times. This sequence joins TRBV4-3 and TRBJ2-1; TRBD2 matches 7 bases. CDR3 length: 15 residues. The V gene end was trimmed by 0 bases and the J gene end by 5 bases; junction bases not matched to a gene: 4. Per the germline V gene, CDR1 is LGHNA and CDR2 is YSLEER. This CDR3 is CASSQDVLADNEQFF. Here the CDR3 DNA reads TGCGCCAGCAGCCAAGATGTGCTAGCGGACAATGAGCAGTTCTTC.

The chain recombines TRBV3-1 with TRBJ2-3; D is ambiguous. The CDR3 consists of 13 residues. Per the germline V gene, CDR1 is LGHDT and CDR2 is YNNKEL (reference sequence). V was pared by 4 bases and J by 1 base, with 6 bases between. This CDR3 is CASSPQGTDTQYF. The CDR3 region has the DNA TGTGCCAGCAGCCCCCAGGGCACAGATACGCAGTATTTT.

The V and J genes are TRBV11-2 and TRBJ2-3, with D possibly being TRBD1 (8 bases). Trimming removed 0 bases from V and 8 bases from J, with 27 bases in between. CDR1 is SGHAT, CDR2 FQNNGV, per germline. The CDR3 extends over 19 amino acids. The CDR3 region is CASSLDGRGPPRGGGTQYF. For the CDR3, the DNA is TGTGCCAGCAGCTTAGATGGCAGGGGGCCTCCTAGGGGGGGTGGTACGCAGTATTTT.

This clonotype was recorded a few times. The chain links TRBV4-1 to TRBJ2-4; TRBD2 is a possible D gene (5 bases). V shed 1 base and J shed 2 bases, with 6 bases lying between them. The CDR3 runs 14 residues. The germline CDR1 and CDR2 sequences are MGHRA and YSYEKL. The CDR3 protein is CASSQGGTKNIQYF. The CDR3 bases are TGCGCCAGCAGCCAAGGAGGGACCAAAAACATTCAGTACTTC.

This clonotype occurred many times. The chain links TRBV7-7 to TRBJ2-5; TRBD2 matches 11 bases. Germline loops: CDR1 SSHAT, CDR2 FNYEAQ (reference sequence). The junction had 4 bases not matched to a gene; V was cut back by 5 bases and J by 2 bases. The CDR3 has 15 amino acids. The CDR3 loop is CASSRGLAEQETQYF. The CDR3 DNA reads TGTGCCAGCAGCCGGGGACTAGCGGAACAAGAGACCCAGTACTTC.

By share, this clonotype counts as medium-sized (0.01 to 0.1%). This sequence joins TRBV7-9 and TRBJ2-7; tentative D call: TRBD1 (5 bases). Germline CDR1 is SEHNR and CDR2 is FQNEAQ (reference sequence). The CDR3 contains 14 residues. Trimming removed 2 bases at V and 2 bases at J, with 10 bases between. As DNA, the CDR3 is TGTGCCAGCAGCTTATCGTCGACAGCCTACGAGCAGTACTTC. Encoded protein: CASSLSSTAYEQYF.

In this sample, this clonotype turned up a few times. The rearrangement joins TRBV27 to TRBJ2-2; 7 bases fit TRBD1. The germline V gene has CDR1 MNHEY and CDR2 SMNVEV (reference sequence). CDR3 length equals 15 residues. The junction had 8 bases not matched to a gene; V was cut back by 5 bases and J by 5 bases. The CDR3 loop is CASSKNRGETGELFF. The CDR3 DNA reads as TGTGCCAGCAGTAAAAACAGGGGAGAAACCGGGGAGCTGTTTTTT.

This clonotype was found a few times. This chain connects TRBV6-6 to TRBJ1-5; maybe TRBD1 (5 bases). CDR1 and CDR2 (germline): MNHNY, SVGAGI (reference sequence). This CDR3 is 13 amino acids long. Deletions cut 6 bases from V and 6 bases from J, with 12 bases between. CDR3 sequence reads: CASSPTGGQPQHF. DNA of the CDR3: TGTGCCAGCAGCCCTACGGGGGGTCAGCCCCAGCATTTT.

The rearrangement links TRBV4-2 to TRBJ2-2; no firm D call. CDR3 length: 17 residues. Trimming removed 4 bases from V and 0 bases from J, with 15 bases in between. Per germline, CDR1 LGHNA and CDR2 YNFKEQ. The CDR3 DNA reads TGTGCCAGCAGCCTCCACCTCGGGCAGACGAACACCGGGGAGCTGTTTTTT. It encodes CASSLHLGQTNTGELFF.

In its sample, this clonotype was seen a few times. This chain connects TRBV4-3 to TRBJ1-6; D unclear. CDR1 LGHNA and CDR2 YSLEER come from the germline V gene. V gave up 1 base and J gave up 7 bases, with 14 bases separating them. The CDR3 loop spans 16 amino acids. The CDR3 DNA follows: TGCGCCAGCAGCCAAGCCCCATCTGGTGGCAATTCACCCCTCCACTTT. Residues: CASSQAPSGGNSPLHF.

This clonotype was seen a handful of times. The chain has TRBV27 and TRBJ2-4; D gene unclear. The germline V gene encodes CDR1 MNHEY and CDR2 SMNVEV (reference sequence). The CDR3 spans 10 residues. The V gene lost 10 bases and the J gene lost 3 bases, with 4 bases spanning the gap. The CDR3 bases are TGTGCCATCGGCAAAAACATTCAGTACTTC. Translation gives CAIGKNIQYF.

The CDR3 loop is CASSKLAEVQETQYF. The CDR3 DNA reads as TGTGCCAGCAGCAAACTAGCGGAGGTACAAGAGACCCAGTACTTC. The J gene is TRBJ2-5, the V gene TRBV28, with TRBD2 matching 8 bases. The germline gives CDR1 MDHEN, CDR2 SYDVKM. Losses at the gene ends were 6 bases for V and 2 bases for J; bases not matched to a gene: 8. CDR3 length equals 15 residues.

The sample holds a few counts of this clonotype. V gene TRBV6-1 combines with J gene TRBJ2-7; 8 bases agree with TRBD1. V was clipped by 9 bases and J by 3 bases; unmatched bases: 10. CDR1 MNHNS and CDR2 SASEGT come from the germline V gene. CDR3 length equals 14 residues. The CDR3 region has the DNA TGTGCCAGGGAGCGACAGGGGCCAGGCTACGAGCAGTACTTC. Its protein is CARERQGPGYEQYF.

This clonotype showed up just a few times. The rearrangement uses TRBV10-3 and TRBJ2-2; TRBD1 matches 9 bases. The CDR3 loop spans 17 amino acids. Germline CDR1 and CDR2: ENHRY and SYGVKD. The junction had 6 bases not matched to a gene; V was cut back by 0 bases and J by 4 bases. The CDR3 protein is CAISESQQGAATGELFF. CDR3 coding DNA: TGTGCCATCAGTGAGTCCCAACAGGGGGCGGCCACCGGGGAGCTGTTTTTT.

There are a few counts of this clonotype. The chain combines TRBV10-1 with TRBJ1-2; tentatively, D is TRBD1 (5 bases). This CDR3 comprises 14 residues. Germline V gene sequence: CDR1 WNHNN, CDR2 SYGVQD (reference sequence). With 0 bases removed from V and 8 bases from J, the gap between germline ends came to 13 bases. CDR3 sequence reads: CASSESREIGGYTF. CDR3 bases: TGCGCCAGCAGTGAGTCCAGGGAGATTGGCGGCTACACCTTC.

This clonotype was recorded at least ten times. The CDR3 DNA reads as TGCGCCAGCAGCCAAGGGTCCGAGCAGTACTTC. It specifies CASSQGSEQYF. V usage is TRBV4-1 and J usage is TRBJ2-7; no clear D gene. Germline V CDR1 and CDR2: MGHRA, YSYEKL. The CDR3 consists of 11 residues. Trimming pared 1 base from V and 6 bases from J, leaving 4 bases between.

The J gene is TRBJ2-1, the V gene TRBV20-1; no definite D call. V dropped 1 base and J dropped 0 bases, with 7 bases sitting between them. The CDR3 consists of 14 residues. The germline gives CDR1 DFQATT, CDR2 SNEGSKA (reference sequence). The CDR3 region has the DNA TGCAGTGCTAGAGCAGCACTCTCCTACAATGAGCAGTTCTTC. It translates to CSARAALSYNEQFF.

As DNA, the CDR3 is TGCAGCGTCGGGGAAGGGACTGCGCTCTACGAGCAGTACTTC. Encoded protein: CSVGEGTALYEQYF. The chain carries TRBV29-1 and TRBJ2-7; TRBD2 might be the D (6 bases). In germline, CDR1 is SQVTM, CDR2 ANQGSEA. The V end lost 6 bases, the J end lost 3 bases, and 18 bases lay between the germline ends. This CDR3 region has 14 residues.

The V call is TRBV2, the J call TRBJ2-2; 15 bases fit TRBD2. J was trimmed by 7 bases and V by 6 bases; bases with no gene match: 6. The CDR3 consists of 16 residues. Germline-derived CDR1 and CDR2 are SNHLY and FYNNEI. The CDR3 DNA reads as TGTGCCAGCAGACGGACTAGCGGGGGGGCAGGCGGGGAGCTGTTTTTT. Translated, it gives CASRRTSGGAGGELFF.

The chain has TRBV5-1 and TRBJ1-1; TRBD1 might be the D (6 bases). Germline CDR1 reads SGHRS; CDR2 reads YFSETQ. The V and J ends lost 6 bases and 0 bases respectively, with 9 bases between them. This CDR3 spans 13 amino acids. CDR3 DNA sequence: TGCGCCAGCACCACAGGGATGAACACTGAAGCTTTCTTT. Its translation is CASTTGMNTEAFF.

This clonotype was counted only a few times. CDR3 protein: CASSLGLAGRGTDTQYF. For the CDR3, the DNA is TGTGCCAGCAGCTTGGGGCTAGCGGGGCGTGGCACAGATACGCAGTATTTT. The V call is TRBV5-8, the J call TRBJ2-3; 9 bases line up with TRBD2. Germline CDR1 SGHTS, CDR2 YDEGEE. V was clipped by 0 bases and J by 1 base; unmatched bases: 6. This CDR3 spans 17 amino acids. Filled out from reference TRBV5-8 and TRBJ2-3, the complete variable domain reads EAGVTQSPTHLIKTRGQQATLRCSPISGHTSVYWYQQALGLGLQFLLWYDEGEERNRGNFPPRFSGRQFPNYSSELNVNALELEDSALYLCASSLGLAGRGTDTQYFGPGTRLTVL.

This rearrangement joins TRBV19 to TRBJ1-5; possibly TRBD1 for D (5 bases). Trimming removed 6 bases at V and 6 bases at J, with 9 bases between. This CDR3 spans 12 amino acids. Germline V CDR1 and CDR2: LNHDA, SQIVND (reference sequence). CDR3 sequence (DNA): TGTGCCAGTAGCCCGGACATTCAGCCCCAGCATTTT. Protein product: CASSPDIQPQHF.

The chain uses TRBV20-1 and TRBJ1-5; TRBD1 agrees at 8 bases. V lost 3 bases and J lost 4; bases outside the gene matches: 5. The length of the CDR3 is 14 residues. The germline V gene has CDR1 DFQATT and CDR2 SNEGSKA (reference sequence). The CDR3 DNA sequence: TGCAGTGCTAGCAAAGGACAGGGAAATCAGCCCCAGCATTTT. Protein product: CSASKGQGNQPQHF.

This chain connects TRBV4-1 to TRBJ1-5, with D hard to call. Germline CDR1 MGHRA, CDR2 YSYEKL. The CDR3 contains 14 residues. V lost 0 bases, J lost 0 bases, and 3 bases lay in between. The CDR3: CASSQEGSNQPQHF. The CDR3 bases are TGCGCCAGCAGCCAAGAAGGTAGCAATCAGCCCCAGCATTTT.

The chain has TRBV11-2 and TRBJ1-5; D unclear. CDR3 length: 13 residues. Germline V gene lookup returns CDR1 SGHAT and CDR2 FQNNGV. Trimming pared 5 bases from V and 4 bases from J, leaving 9 bases between. The CDR3 DNA reads TGTGCCAGCAGCCAAGGTCCTAATCAGCCCCAGCATTTT. Translated, it gives CASSQGPNQPQHF.